This is a list of T cell receptor beta chains from one sample in a study of human T cells and chemical hapten exposure. TCRdb independently ran MiXCR on the RACE reads; one entry per CDR3 protein. The table records 200,000 to 300,000 distinct CDR3 sequences, 7.5% to 9% of them present only once. The source material was whole blood, sampled in connection with sensitization to the hapten diphenylcyclopropenone (DPC). Receptor source: a woman aged 40-49 years with alopecia areata. Some clones in this sample may be carry-over from other donors' samples. The CDR3 runs from the conserved cysteine through the conserved F or W. A D gene is named only where the DNA matches it firmly. Expanded clones are given a class, and other clones once, few, many or no size at all.

d_gene: .; len: 14; abundance: many; v_gene: TRBV20-1; j_gene: TRBJ1-1; CDR3nt: TGCAGTGCTGAGACCTCTTGGGGAAACACTGAAGCTTTCTTT; CDR3aa: CSAETSWGNTEAFF
d_gene: .; len: 15; abundance: .; v_gene: TRBV29-1; j_gene: TRBJ2-6; CDR3nt: TGCAGCGTTCGGGACCTTAGCTCTGGGGCCAACGTCCTGACTTTC; CDR3aa: CSVRDLSSGANVLTF
d_gene: .; len: 13; abundance: .; v_gene: TRBV6-2/TRBV6-3; j_gene: TRBJ1-1; CDR3nt: TGTGCCAGCAGTTCTCCGAGCAAGCGGGAAGCTTTCTTT; CDR3aa: CASSSPSKREAFF
d_gene: .; len: 15; abundance: many; v_gene: TRBV7-2; j_gene: TRBJ1-6; CDR3nt: TGTGCCAGCAGCAAGAACTCCCTCGGGAATTCACCCCTCCACTTT; CDR3aa: CASSKNSLGNSPLHF
d_gene: TRBD2; len: 15; abundance: few; v_gene: TRBV19; j_gene: TRBJ2-7; CDR3nt: TGTGCCAGTAGCCCGGGACTAGCCAGCTCCTACGAGCAGTACTTC; CDR3aa: CASSPGLASSYEQYF
d_gene: .; len: 13; abundance: .; v_gene: TRBV28; j_gene: TRBJ1-2; CDR3nt: TGTGCCAGCAGTTCAAGCCTTAACTATGGCTACACCTTC; CDR3aa: CASSSSLNYGYTF
d_gene: .; len: 15; abundance: many; v_gene: TRBV18; j_gene: TRBJ2-1; CDR3nt: TGTGCCAGCTCACCGGTGGCGGGAACCTACAATGAGCAGTTCTTC; CDR3aa: CASSPVAGTYNEQFF
d_gene: TRBD1; len: 17; abundance: .; v_gene: TRBV5-1; j_gene: TRBJ2-3; CDR3nt: TGCGCCAGCAGCCCGTCGGGACAGTCGGTTAGCACAGATACGCAGTATTTT; CDR3aa: CASSPSGQSVSTDTQYF
d_gene: TRBD1; len: 15; abundance: .; v_gene: TRBV28; j_gene: TRBJ2-7; CDR3nt: TGTGCCAGCAGTCCCGCCGGGACAGGGGTAGGGGAGCAGTACTTC; CDR3aa: CASSPAGTGVGEQYF
d_gene: .; len: 13; abundance: .; v_gene: TRBV6-6; j_gene: TRBJ2-5; CDR3nt: TGTGCCAGCAGTTACCCACCGGTTGAGACCCAGTACTTC; CDR3aa: CASSYPPVETQYF
d_gene: .; len: 13; abundance: few; v_gene: TRBV7-9; j_gene: TRBJ2-7; CDR3nt: TGTGCCAGCAGTTCGGACCCTACCTACGAGCAGTACTTC; CDR3aa: CASSSDPTYEQYF
d_gene: TRBD1; len: 17; abundance: few; v_gene: TRBV5-1; j_gene: TRBJ2-6; CDR3nt: TGCGCCAGCAGCGGCGGACAGGGAGCTCTGGGGGCCAACGTCCTGACTTTC; CDR3aa: CASSGGQGALGANVLTF
d_gene: .; len: 13; abundance: few; v_gene: TRBV29-1; j_gene: TRBJ2-7; CDR3nt: TGCAGCGTTGTAGGTGTCGGGAACTACGAGCAGTACTTC; CDR3aa: CSVVGVGNYEQYF
d_gene: TRBD1; len: 15; abundance: .; v_gene: TRBV29-1; j_gene: TRBJ2-3; CDR3nt: TGCAGCGTCACCCGAGGGGGACAGGGGGCGGATACGCAGTATTTT; CDR3aa: CSVTRGGQGADTQYF
d_gene: TRBD2; len: 12; abundance: many; v_gene: TRBV11-1; j_gene: TRBJ2-3; CDR3nt: TGTGCCAGCAGTCCCGGACTAGACACGCAGTATTTT; CDR3aa: CASSPGLDTQYF
d_gene: .; len: 13; abundance: .; v_gene: TRBV12-3/TRBV12-4; j_gene: TRBJ2-1; CDR3nt: TGTGCCAGCAGTTTGGCGGGACGGAATGAGCAGTTCTTC; CDR3aa: CASSLAGRNEQFF
d_gene: TRBD2; len: 17; abundance: .; v_gene: TRBV9; j_gene: TRBJ2-3; CDR3nt: TGTGCCAGCAGCGTAGCTTCGACTAGCGCCAGCACAGATACGCAGTATTTT; CDR3aa: CASSVASTSASTDTQYF
d_gene: TRBD2; len: 16; abundance: few; v_gene: TRBV29-1; j_gene: TRBJ2-5; CDR3nt: TGCAGCGCCACGGGACTAGCGGGAGGGGTTGAAGAGACCCAGTACTTC; CDR3aa: CSATGLAGGVEETQYF
d_gene: .; len: 17; abundance: .; v_gene: TRBV6-1; j_gene: TRBJ1-4; CDR3nt: TGTGCCAGCAGTGAATTTAACAGGGCTCCAACTAATGAAAAACTGTTTTTT; CDR3aa: CASSEFNRAPTNEKLFF
d_gene: TRBD2; len: 13; abundance: .; v_gene: TRBV6-5; j_gene: TRBJ2-7; CDR3nt: TGTGCCAGCAGTTACAGCCCGGGGGGCGAGCAGTACTTC; CDR3aa: CASSYSPGGEQYF
d_gene: TRBD1; len: 16; abundance: .; v_gene: TRBV28; j_gene: TRBJ1-4; CDR3nt: TGTGCCAGCAGTCTACCCCGGACAGGGGGCGAGGAAAAACTGTTTTTT; CDR3aa: CASSLPRTGGEEKLFF
d_gene: .; len: 13; abundance: few; v_gene: TRBV6-2/TRBV6-3; j_gene: TRBJ2-7; CDR3nt: TGTGCCAGCAATGAGTTGGAGGTCGACGAGCAGTACTTC; CDR3aa: CASNELEVDEQYF
d_gene: .; len: 18; abundance: once; v_gene: TRBV4-1; j_gene: TRBJ2-7; CDR3nt: TGCGCCAGCAGCCGAGAACCGCCGGGGGCGGGAGCCAGGCACGAGCAGTACTTC; CDR3aa: CASSREPPGAGARHEQYF
d_gene: TRBD2; len: 19; abundance: few; v_gene: TRBV7-8; j_gene: TRBJ2-1; CDR3nt: TGTGCCAGCAGCCATTTACGCCTGGCGGGAGGGAACGGTCAACTTGAGCAGTTCTTC; CDR3aa: CASSHLRLAGGNGQLEQFF